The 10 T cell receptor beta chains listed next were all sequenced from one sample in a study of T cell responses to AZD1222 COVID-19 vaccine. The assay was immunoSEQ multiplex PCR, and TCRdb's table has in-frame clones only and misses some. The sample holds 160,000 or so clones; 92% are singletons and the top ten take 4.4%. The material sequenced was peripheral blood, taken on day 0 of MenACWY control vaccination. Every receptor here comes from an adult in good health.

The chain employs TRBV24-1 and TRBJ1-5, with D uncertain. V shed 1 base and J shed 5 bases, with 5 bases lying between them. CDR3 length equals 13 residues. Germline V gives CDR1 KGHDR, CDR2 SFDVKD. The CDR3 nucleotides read TGTGCCACCAGTGATTTCGGAGATCAGCCCCAGCATTTT. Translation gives CATSDFGDQPQHF.

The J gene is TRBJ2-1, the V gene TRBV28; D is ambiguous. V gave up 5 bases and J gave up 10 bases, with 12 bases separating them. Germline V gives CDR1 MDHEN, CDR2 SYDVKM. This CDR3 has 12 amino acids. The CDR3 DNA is TGTGCCAGCAGTCTCCCCCGGCGGGAGCAGTTCTTC. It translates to CASSLPRREQFF.

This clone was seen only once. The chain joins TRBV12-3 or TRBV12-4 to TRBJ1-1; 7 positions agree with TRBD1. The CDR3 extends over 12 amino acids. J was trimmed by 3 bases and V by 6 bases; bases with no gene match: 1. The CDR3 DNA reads TGTGCCAGCAGCACAGGGGACACTGAAGCTTTCTTT. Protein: CASSTGDTEAFF.

The CDR3: CASSLSVNTEAFF. The CDR3 region has the DNA TGCGCCAGCAGCTTGAGTGTAAACACTGAAGCTTTCTTT. This sequence joins TRBV5-1 and TRBJ1-1; D gene unclear. V was cut by 1 base and J by 2 bases, with 6 bases left in between. This CDR3 comprises 13 residues. Germline CDR1 and CDR2: SGHRS and YFSETQ.

CDR3 in DNA: TGTGCCAGCAGTTCCAGAGATGGGGGCTCCTACGAGCAGTACTTC. Its protein is CASSSRDGGSYEQYF. The gene calls are TRBV28 and TRBJ2-7; D tentatively fits TRBD1 or TRBD2 (5 bases each). Germline V gene lookup returns CDR1 MDHEN and CDR2 SYDVKM. V was trimmed by 4 bases and J by 0 bases, leaving 13 bases between them. CDR3 length equals 15 residues.

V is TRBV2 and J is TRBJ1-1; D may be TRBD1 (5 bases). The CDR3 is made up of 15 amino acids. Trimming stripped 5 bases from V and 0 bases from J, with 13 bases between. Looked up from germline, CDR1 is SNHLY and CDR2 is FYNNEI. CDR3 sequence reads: CASSLRQTMNTEAFF. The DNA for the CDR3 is TGTGCCAGCAGTCTTAGACAGACTATGAACACTGAAGCTTTCTTT.

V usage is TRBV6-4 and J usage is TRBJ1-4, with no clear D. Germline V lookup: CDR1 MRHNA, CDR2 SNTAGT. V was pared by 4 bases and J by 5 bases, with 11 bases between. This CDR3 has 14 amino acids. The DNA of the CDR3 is TGTGCCAGCAGTGGCCTCCAGGAAAATGAAAAACTGTTTTTT. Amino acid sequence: CASSGLQENEKLFF.

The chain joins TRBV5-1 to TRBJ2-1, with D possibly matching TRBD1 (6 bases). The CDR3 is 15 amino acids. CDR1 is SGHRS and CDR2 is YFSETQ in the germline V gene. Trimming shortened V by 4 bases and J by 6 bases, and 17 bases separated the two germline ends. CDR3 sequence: CASSITATGFNEQFF. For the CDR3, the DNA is TGCGCCAGCAGCATTACAGCAACAGGGTTCAATGAGCAGTTCTTC.

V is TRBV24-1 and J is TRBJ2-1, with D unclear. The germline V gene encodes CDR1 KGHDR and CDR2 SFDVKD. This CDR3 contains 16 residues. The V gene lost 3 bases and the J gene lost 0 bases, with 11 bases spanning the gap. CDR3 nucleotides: TGTGCCACCAGTGATCGATGGTCCAGCTCCTACAATGAGCAGTTCTTC. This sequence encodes CATSDRWSSSYNEQFF.

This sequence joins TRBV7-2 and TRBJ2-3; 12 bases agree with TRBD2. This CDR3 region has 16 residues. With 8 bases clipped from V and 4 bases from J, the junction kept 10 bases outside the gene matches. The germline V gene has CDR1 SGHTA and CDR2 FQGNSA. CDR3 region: CASRATSGRIADTQYF. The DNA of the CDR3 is TGTGCCAGCCGGGCGACTAGCGGGAGAATCGCAGATACGCAGTATTTT.